This T cell receptor (beta chain) comes out of a study of identifying expanded T cells in peripheral blood. Notes on the study in general: Variance in clone template counts between roughly two-week samples significantly increased with total template count across all healthy donors. Differentially abundant clones: about 1.1 between replicates, around 17 at approximately 13 days, 18 to 20 at four.

This clone was detected a few times. Its antigen is not known. Collection occurred without any documented infections or immune events in donors. V lost 4 bases and J lost 0, with 12 bases in between. Germline V lookup: CDR1 SGHAT, CDR2 FQDESV (reference sequence). The CDR3 is made up of 15 amino acids. Measured with immunoSEQ multiplex PCR; TCRdb has only the in-frame clones, and not every one. The sample yields around 120,000 clones, approximately 80% seen once. The chain employs TRBV11-1 and TRBJ1-2, with D possibly TRBD1 on 6 matching bases. Input material: blood. The TCR comes from a person aged 18-70 years in good health. The CDR3 nucleotides are TGTGCCAGCAGCTGGGGGGCCGGGTCTAACTATGGCTACACCTTC. It specifies CASSWGAGSNYGYTF.